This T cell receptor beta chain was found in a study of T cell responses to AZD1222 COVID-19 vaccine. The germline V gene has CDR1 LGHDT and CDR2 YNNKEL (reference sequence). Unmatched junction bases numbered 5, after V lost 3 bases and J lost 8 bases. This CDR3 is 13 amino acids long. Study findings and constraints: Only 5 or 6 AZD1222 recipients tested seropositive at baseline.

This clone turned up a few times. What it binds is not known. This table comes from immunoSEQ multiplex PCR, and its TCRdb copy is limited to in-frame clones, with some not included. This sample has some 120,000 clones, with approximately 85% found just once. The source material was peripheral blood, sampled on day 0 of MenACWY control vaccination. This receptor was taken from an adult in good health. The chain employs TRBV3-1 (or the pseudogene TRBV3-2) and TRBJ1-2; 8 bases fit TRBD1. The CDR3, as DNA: TGTGCCAGCAGCCACGGACAGGGTAGAGGCTACACCTTC. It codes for CASSHGQGRGYTF.